This is a list of T cell receptor beta chains from one sample in a study of regulatory T cells in long-lasting Graves disease. A single record per CDR3 protein comes from TCRdb applying MiXCR to the multiplex PCR reads. The sample consists of approximately 250,000 distinct CDR3 sequences, approximately 16% of them appearing once. The source was peripheral blood mononuclear cells (PBMCs), collected at new diagnosis, from a patient treated with antithyroid drugs. The receptors derive from a female donor with Graves disease. Each CDR3 is given with its conserved first and last residue. D genes are given only for firm matches. The listing skips clone size in some rows; elsewhere it reads once, few, many or a size class.

>TRBJ1-1|TRBV7-3|.|.
TGTGCCAGCAGCTTAACGGGGGGGGGCGGCACTGAAGCTTTCTTT
CASSLTGGGGTEAFF
>TRBJ2-3|TRBV20-1|many|TRBD1
TGCAGTGCTGTCTCAGGGGGCGAGGGAACAGATACGCAGTATTTT
CSAVSGGEGTDTQYF
>TRBJ2-3|TRBV4-3|many|TRBD2
TGCGCCAGCAGCCAAAATTCTGGACTAGCGGGAATCCAGTATTTT
CASSQNSGLAGIQYF
>TRBJ1-4|TRBV19|few|.
TGTGCCAGTAGTATTATGATTGCAACTAATGAAAGACTGTTTTTT
CASSIMIATNERLFF
>TRBJ1-2|TRBV7-9|many|TRBD1
TGTGCCAGCATCCCCCGGGACAGGGGGCCCTATGGCTACACCTTC
CASIPRDRGPYGYTF
>TRBJ2-2|TRBV28|many|TRBD1
TGTGCCAGCAGTTTGGGGGACAGGGAAACCGGGGAGCTGTTTTTT
CASSLGDRETGELFF
>TRBJ2-7|TRBV12-3/TRBV12-4|many|.
TGTGCCAGCAGTTGGGCAGGGGTTTCCGACGAGCAGTACTTC
CASSWAGVSDEQYF
>TRBJ1-1|TRBV7-9|many|.
TGTGCCAGCAGCTTAGATTCCGGACCTGAAGCTTTCTTT
CASSLDSGPEAFF
>TRBJ1-1|TRBV10-2|many|TRBD1
TGCGCCAGCCGACAGGGACTCATGAACACTGAAGCTTTCTTT
CASRQGLMNTEAFF
>TRBJ2-1|TRBV6-5|many|TRBD2
TGTGCCAGCAGTTACTCGATTCTAGCGGGACACTCCTACAATGAGCAGTTCTTC
CASSYSILAGHSYNEQFF
>TRBJ1-2|TRBV30|many|.
TGTGCCTGGACCCTCCTTCACTATGGCTACACCTTC
CAWTLLHYGYTF
>TRBJ1-1|TRBV27|.|.
TGTGCCAGCAGTTTCCAGGGGAGCGGCACTGAAGCTTTCTTT
CASSFQGSGTEAFF
>TRBJ1-3|TRBV20-1|.|.
TGCAGTGCTAGAGGGGGGGGTTCTGGAAACACCATATATTTT
CSARGGGSGNTIYF
>TRBJ2-2|TRBV6-1|many|TRBD1
TGTGCCGGGTCAAGGACAGGTTATAACACCGGGGAGCTGTTTTTT
CAGSRTGYNTGELFF
>TRBJ1-2|TRBV7-2|many|TRBD1
TGTGCCAGCAGCACCCGGGACAGGGAATTTGCTGGCTACACCTTC
CASSTRDREFAGYTF
>TRBJ2-1|TRBV11-2|.|.
TGTGCCAGCAGCTTTCAACACAATGAGCAGTTCTTC
CASSFQHNEQFF
>TRBJ2-1|TRBV28|many|.
TGTGCCAGCAGGTGGCCGCGGGACAATGAGCAGTTCTTC
CASRWPRDNEQFF
>TRBJ1-6|TRBV5-5|many|.
TGTGCCAGCAGAGAGTTGGACTCACCCCTCCACTTT
CASRELDSPLHF
>TRBJ2-1|TRBV3-1|many|TRBD2
TGTGCCAGCAGCCAAGGTATTGCGGGAGGGCCGAATGAGCAGTTCTTC
CASSQGIAGGPNEQFF
>TRBJ2-3|TRBV6-2/TRBV6-3|many|TRBD2
TGTGCCAGCAGTTACTCAATATCGGGAGGCGCAGATACGCAGTATTTT
CASSYSISGGADTQYF
>TRBJ1-1|TRBV24-1|many|.
TGTGCCACCAGTGATTCCCGGGACCTAATTTCTGAAGCTTTCTTT
CATSDSRDLISEAFF
>TRBJ2-1|TRBV12-3/TRBV12-4|.|TRBD1
TGTGCCAGCAGTCCGGGACAGGAATTAAATGAGCAGTTCTTC
CASSPGQELNEQFF
>TRBJ2-3|TRBV10-3|many|.
TGTGCCATCAGCTCGGGAGTGGGGACAGATACGCAGTATTTT
CAISSGVGTDTQYF
>TRBJ2-7|TRBV5-1|few|TRBD2
TGCGCCAGCAGCTTGGCCTCGACTAGCGAAAGCTACGAGCAGTACTTC
CASSLASTSESYEQYF
>TRBJ2-7|TRBV18|many|.
TGTGCCAGCTCACCAGGAACAAACTACGAGCAGTACTTC
CASSPGTNYEQYF
>TRBJ2-1|TRBV24-1|many|.
TGTGCCACCAGTGACCCCCCGGATGGTGAGCAGTTCTTC
CATSDPPDGEQFF
>TRBJ2-1|TRBV11-3|.|.
TGTGCCAGCAGCCCGACATTTCTCAATGAGCAGTTCTTC
CASSPTFLNEQFF
>TRBJ2-1|TRBV2|.|TRBD2
TGTGCCAGCAGCCAACTACCGGGACTAGCGGGAGTAAAGTCCTCTCCGCTCTTC
CASSQLPGLAGVKSSPLF
>TRBJ2-3|TRBV20-1|many|.
TGCAGTGCTGGGGGGCCAGATACGCAGTATTTT
CSAGGPDTQYF
>TRBJ2-6|TRBV28|many|.
TGTGCCAGCAGTTTGCTTAGCTCTGGGGCCAACGTCCTGACTTTC
CASSLLSSGANVLTF
>TRBJ1-5|TRBV28|many|.
TGTGCCAGCAGTTCTATTCATCAGCCCCAGCATTTT
CASSSIHQPQHF
>TRBJ1-4|TRBV18|.|TRBD1
TGTGCCAGCTCACTACCGGGACAGGGAGATGAAAAACTGTTTTTT
CASSLPGQGDEKLFF
>TRBJ2-3|TRBV29-1|many|.
TGCAGCGTATACGGACCCCCCGGCGCAGATACGCAGTATTTT
CSVYGPPGADTQYF
>TRBJ2-3|TRBV12-3/TRBV12-4|many|TRBD2
TGTGCCAGCAGCCCGAGCGGGACCGCAGATACGCAGTATTTT
CASSPSGTADTQYF
>TRBJ2-7|TRBV5-5|many|.
TGTGCCAGCAGCTTGAGGCTAGAAGGCACCTACGAGCAGTACTTC
CASSLRLEGTYEQYF
>TRBJ1-3|TRBV6-1|many|.
TGTGCCAGCAGTCGGGCCTCCTCTGGAAACACCATATATTTT
CASSRASSGNTIYF
>TRBJ1-1|TRBV19|many|.
TGTGCCAGTACGGGGGGGCCGAGCACTGAAGCTTTCTTT
CASTGGPSTEAFF
>TRBJ2-5|TRBV19|many|.
TGTGCCAGCCGATCCGGGGGAACGACCCAGTACTTC
CASRSGGTTQYF
>TRBJ1-1|TRBV3-1|once|.
TGTGCCAGCAGCCACCAGGGCTCCACTGAAGCTTTCTTT
CASSHQGSTEAFF
>TRBJ2-1|TRBV15|.|.
TGTGCCACCAGCAGAGCTACTTTAGGACCAGCTTCTGGGGAATACAATGAGCAGTTCTTC
CATSRATLGPASGEYNEQFF
>TRBJ1-1|TRBV3-1|many|.
TGTGCCAGCAGTGAACGGGGGGCTGAAGCTTTCTTT
CASSERGAEAFF
>TRBJ1-5|TRBV6-5|.|.
TGTGCCAGCAGTTACCCGACAGACAGTTATAGCAATCAGCCCCAGCATTTT
CASSYPTDSYSNQPQHF